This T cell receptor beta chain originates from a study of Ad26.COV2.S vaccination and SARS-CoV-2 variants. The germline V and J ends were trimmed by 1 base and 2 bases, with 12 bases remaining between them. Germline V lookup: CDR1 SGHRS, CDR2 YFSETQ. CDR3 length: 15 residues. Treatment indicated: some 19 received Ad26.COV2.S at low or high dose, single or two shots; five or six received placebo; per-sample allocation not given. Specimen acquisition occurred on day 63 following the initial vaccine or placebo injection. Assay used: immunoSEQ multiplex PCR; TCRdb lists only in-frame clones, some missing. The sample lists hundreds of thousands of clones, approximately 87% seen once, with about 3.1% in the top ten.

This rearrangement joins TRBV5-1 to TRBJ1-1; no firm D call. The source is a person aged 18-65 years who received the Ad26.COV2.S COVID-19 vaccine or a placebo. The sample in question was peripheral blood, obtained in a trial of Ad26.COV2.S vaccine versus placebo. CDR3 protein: CASSLRAGLNTEAFF. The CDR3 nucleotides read TGCGCCAGCAGCTTGAGGGCCGGCTTAAACACTGAAGCTTTCTTT.